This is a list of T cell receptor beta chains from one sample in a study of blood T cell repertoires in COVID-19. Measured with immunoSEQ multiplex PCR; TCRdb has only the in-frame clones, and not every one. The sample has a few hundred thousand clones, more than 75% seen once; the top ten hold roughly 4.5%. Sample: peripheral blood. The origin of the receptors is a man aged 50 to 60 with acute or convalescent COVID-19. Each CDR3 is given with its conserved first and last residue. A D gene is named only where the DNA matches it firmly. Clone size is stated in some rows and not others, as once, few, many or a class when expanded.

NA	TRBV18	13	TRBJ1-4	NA	CASSPNGDEKLFF	TGTGCCAGCTCACCTAACGGAGATGAAAAACTGTTTTTT
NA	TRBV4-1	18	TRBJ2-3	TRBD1	CASSQAEDRVPGTDTQYF	TGCGCCAGCAGCCAAGCGGAGGACAGGGTCCCGGGCACAGATACGCAGTATTTT
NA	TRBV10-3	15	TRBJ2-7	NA	CAISERTASSYEQYF	TGTGCCATCAGTGAGAGGACTGCGAGCTCCTACGAGCAGTACTTC
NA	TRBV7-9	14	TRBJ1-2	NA	CASSLGREAYGYTF	TGTGCCAGCAGCTTAGGCCGAGAAGCCTATGGCTACACCTTC
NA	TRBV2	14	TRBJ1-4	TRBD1	CASSPGQGYEKLFF	TGTGCCAGCAGTCCGGGACAGGGTTATGAAAAACTGTTTTTT
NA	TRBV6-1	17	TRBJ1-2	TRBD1	CASSVGLREGGGYGYTF	TGTGCCAGCAGTGTTGGACTCCGAGAAGGGGGCGGCTATGGCTACACCTTC
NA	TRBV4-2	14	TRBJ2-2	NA	CASSQDRGPGELFF	TGTGCCAGCAGCCAAGATAGAGGCCCCGGGGAGCTGTTTTTT
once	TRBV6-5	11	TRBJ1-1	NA	CASSYAGEAFF	TGTGCCAGCAGTTACGCAGGGGAGGCTTTCTTT
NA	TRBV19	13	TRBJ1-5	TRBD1	CASGTGVNQPQHF	TGTGCCAGTGGAACAGGGGTCAATCAGCCCCAGCATTTT
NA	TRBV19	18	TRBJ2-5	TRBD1	CASSIGTGTGGAIKTQYF	TGTGCCAGTAGTATAGGTACCGGGACAGGGGGCGCGATAAAGACCCAGTACTTC